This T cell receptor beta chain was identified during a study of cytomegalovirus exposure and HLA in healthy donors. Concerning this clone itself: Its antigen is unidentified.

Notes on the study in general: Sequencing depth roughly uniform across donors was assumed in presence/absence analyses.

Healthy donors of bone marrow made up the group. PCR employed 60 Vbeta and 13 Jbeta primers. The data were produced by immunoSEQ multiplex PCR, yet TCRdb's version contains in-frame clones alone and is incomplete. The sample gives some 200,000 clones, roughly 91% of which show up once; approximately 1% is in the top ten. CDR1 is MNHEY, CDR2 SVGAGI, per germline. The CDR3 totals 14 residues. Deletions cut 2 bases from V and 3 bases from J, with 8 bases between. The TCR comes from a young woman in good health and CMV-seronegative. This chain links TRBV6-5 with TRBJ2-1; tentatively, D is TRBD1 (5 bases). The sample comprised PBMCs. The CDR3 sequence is CASSYGAFYNEQFF. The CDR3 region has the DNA TGTGCCAGCAGTTACGGGGCCTTCTACAATGAGCAGTTCTTC.